Sequencing of this T cell receptor beta chain was carried out in a study of memory CD4+ T cells and cytomegalovirus serostatus. Study summary: This sample comes from healthy Belgian adults, under 10 CMV seropositive, some 22 seronegative. Study-wide results and limits: A US-trained random forest predicted CMV serostatus with median AUC 0.91. The CMV-associated TCR signature appears largely within the CD4+ memory repertoire.

The germline V and J ends were trimmed by 1 base and 3 bases, with 10 bases remaining between them. This CDR3 has 14 residues. Germline V gene data show CDR1 as SGHTA and CDR2 as FQGNSA. In the authors' methods: Out-of-frame sequences were removed, leaving around 2.2 million distinct TCRbeta sequences. Generated by immunoSEQ multiplex PCR, the TCRdb table keeps only in-frame clones and is missing some. V and J calls and clone size are those listed in that table; D and trimming were worked out from the DNA. The sample consists of some 50,000 clones, around 77% of them appearing once. Single viable CD3+CD4+CD8-CD45RO+ cells were sorted as the memory CD4+ T cells. Regarding this clone: Its antigen is still unknown.

This rearrangement joins TRBV7-2 to TRBJ2-7, with D unresolved. The sequence derives from an adult in good health and CMV-seronegative. Sample: memory CD4+ T cells from blood. The CDR3 here is CASSLGGPFYEQYF. For the CDR3, the DNA is TGTGCCAGCAGCTTAGGAGGACCGTTCTACGAGCAGTACTTC.